These 20 T cell receptor beta chains originate from one sample sequenced in a study of cytomegalovirus exposure and HLA in healthy donors (dated by TCRdb to about 2017). The library was built by means of the immunoSEQ multiplex PCR assay. For the multiplex PCR, a mixture combining 60 forward primers for TCR Vbeta segments and 13 reverse primers for TCR Jbeta segments was used. What TCRdb holds here is the immuneACCESS table cut down to in-frame rearrangements. Part of the clones is not present; checked against another copy, under half of the missing clones reflect an unresolved V gene, and the others are unexplained. Across this sample there are tens of thousands of clones, with approximately 78% seen only once. Around 2.7% of the sample is in the top ten clones. Material: PBMCs. The source is a male donor in good health and CMV-seropositive.

This sequence joins TRBV18 and TRBJ1-5; D remains unclear. V lost 3 bases to trimming and J lost 0 bases, with 12 bases between them. This CDR3 has 16 residues. Per the germline V gene, CDR1 is KGHSH and CDR2 is LQKENI. The CDR3 loop reads CASSPPEGDSNQPQHF. DNA for the CDR3: TGTGCCAGCTCACCCCCGGAGGGAGATAGCAATCAGCCCCAGCATTTT.

The chain couples TRBV28 to TRBJ1-5; D call uncertain. In germline, CDR1 is MDHEN, CDR2 SYDVKM. This CDR3 has 12 amino acids. V lost 6 bases, J lost 6 bases, and 9 bases lay in between. The DNA of the CDR3 is TGTGCCAGCAGCTGGGAGGGTCAGCCCCAGCATTTT. Translating it yields CASSWEGQPQHF.

V usage is TRBV28 and J usage is TRBJ2-3; 12 nucleotides match TRBD2. Germline loops: CDR1 MDHEN, CDR2 SYDVKM. The CDR3 runs 14 residues. V trimming: 4 bases; J trimming: 6 bases; junction bases outside the gene matches: 2. CDR3 amino acids: CASSSSGRVDTQYF. In DNA form, the CDR3 reads TGTGCCAGCAGTTCTAGCGGGAGGGTGGATACGCAGTATTTT.

The V call is TRBV2, the J call TRBJ2-4, with D maybe TRBD2 (6 bases). V lost 0 bases to trimming and J lost 12 bases, with 6 bases between them. The germline V gene has CDR1 SNHLY and CDR2 FYNNEI. The length of the CDR3 is 11 residues. The CDR3 region has the DNA TGTGCCAGCAGTGAAGCGGGAGGTCAGTACTTC. Its protein is CASSEAGGQYF.

This chain connects TRBV9 to TRBJ1-1; D call uncertain. V was shortened by 2 bases and J by 1 base, with 12 bases between the two germline ends. This CDR3 comprises 15 residues. Germline V gives CDR1 SGDLS, CDR2 YYNGEE. The DNA for the CDR3 is TGTGCCAGCAGCGTCGGCCCCGCAGGGAACACTGAAGCTTTCTTT. Translating it yields CASSVGPAGNTEAFF. The entire variable domain, with the rest obtained from reference TRBV9 and TRBJ1-1, is as follows: DSGVTQTPKHLITATGQRVTLRCSPRSGDLSVYWYQQSLDQGLQFLIQYYNGEERAKGNILERFSAQQFPDLHSELNLSSLELGDSALYFCASSVGPAGNTEAFFGQGTRLTVV.

This sequence joins TRBV5-1 and TRBJ2-7; D perhaps matches TRBD2 (5 bases). Germline V gene sequence: CDR1 SGHRS, CDR2 YFSETQ. The CDR3 length is 17 residues. Trimming removed 1 base at V and 2 bases at J, with 19 bases between. CDR3 sequence reads: CASSLFGLSGGPYEQYF. For the CDR3, the DNA is TGCGCCAGCAGCTTGTTCGGGTTGAGCGGAGGCCCCTACGAGCAGTACTTC.

This clone was recorded only once. This rearrangement joins TRBV6-6 to TRBJ2-4; the D gene is possibly TRBD2 (5 bases). The CDR3 loop spans 15 amino acids. The V end lost 6 bases, the J end lost 5 bases, and 17 bases lay between the germline ends. Per the germline V gene, CDR1 is MNHNY and CDR2 is SVGAGI (reference sequence). The CDR3 region has the DNA TGTGCCAGCAGCCCCCCGGGGAGCGGTGAAAACATTCAGTACTTC. It is translated as CASSPPGSGENIQYF.

The chain joins TRBV28 to TRBJ2-6; 7 positions agree with TRBD1. The CDR3 has 16 amino acids. The germline V gene encodes CDR1 MDHEN and CDR2 SYDVKM. With 7 bases clipped from V and 2 bases from J, the junction kept 8 bases outside the gene matches. The CDR3 bases are TGTGCCAGCAAAAGGGGGCGCCTCCCTGGGGCCAACGTCCTGACTTTC. Encoded protein: CASKRGRLPGANVLTF.

The V call is TRBV10-3, the J call TRBJ1-2; tentatively, D is TRBD1 (5 bases). Trimming took 4 bases from V and 0 from J, leaving 9 bases between them. The CDR3 is 14 residues long. Per germline, CDR1 ENHRY and CDR2 SYGVKD. The CDR3 here is CAISGTSANYGYTF. CDR3 DNA sequence: TGTGCCATCAGTGGGACATCGGCTAACTATGGCTACACCTTC.

The chain combines TRBV30 with TRBJ2-1, with 9 bases identical to TRBD2. Germline trimming cut 2 bases from V and 4 bases from J; bases unmatched to any gene: 12. The CDR3 has 17 amino acids. Germline CDR1 GTSNPN, CDR2 SVGIG (reference sequence). CDR3 sequence: CAWSRSPTSGSYNEQFF. The DNA for the CDR3 is TGTGCCTGGAGTAGATCACCTACTAGCGGGTCTTACAATGAGCAGTTCTTC.

The chain carries TRBV5-1 and TRBJ1-2; no reliable D call. The germline V gene encodes CDR1 SGHRS and CDR2 YFSETQ. Trimming left V 4 bases short and J 0 bases short, with 10 bases between. The CDR3 is 14 residues long. The CDR3 sequence is CASSPNTANYGYTF. For the CDR3, the DNA is TGCGCCAGCAGCCCAAATACAGCTAACTATGGCTACACCTTC.

This clone was observed at least ten times. The chain is built from TRBV28 and TRBJ1-5, with 11 bases that match TRBD1. Germline V CDR1 and CDR2: MDHEN, SYDVKM. J lost 2 bases, V lost 2 bases, and 14 bases had no gene match. The length of the CDR3 is 20 residues. The CDR3 is CASSLVVGQGANLGNQPQHF. In DNA form, the CDR3 reads TGTGCCAGCAGTTTAGTCGTTGGACAGGGGGCAAATCTTGGCAATCAGCCCCAGCATTTT.

This clone was detected only a few times. This chain joins TRBV18 and TRBJ1-1; no clear D. The CDR3 contains 13 residues. Germline V gene lookup returns CDR1 KGHSH and CDR2 LQKENI. V was shortened by 2 bases and J by 7 bases, with 11 bases between the two germline ends. For the CDR3, the DNA is TGTGCCAGCTCACCAAGGGAGGGCGGTGAAGCTTTCTTT. This encodes CASSPREGGEAFF.

The rearrangement joins TRBV5-1 to TRBJ2-3; D may be TRBD1 (6 bases). Germline V gene data show CDR1 as SGHRS and CDR2 as YFSETQ. The CDR3 consists of 17 residues. V lost 2 bases, J lost 2 bases, and 18 bases lay in between. CDR3 residues: CASSFVTGGTYTDTQYF. The DNA of the CDR3 is TGCGCCAGCAGCTTTGTGACAGGCGGAACTTACACAGATACGCAGTATTTT.

The chain carries TRBV5-1 and TRBJ2-6; 9 positions agree with TRBD1. Germline V lookup: CDR1 SGHRS, CDR2 YFSETQ. V trimming: 1 base; J trimming: 2 bases; junction bases outside the gene matches: 4. This CDR3 region has 17 residues. CDR3 region: CASSLTRQGAGANVLTF. CDR3 DNA: TGCGCCAGCAGCTTGACGCGACAGGGGGCTGGGGCCAACGTCCTGACTTTC.

CDR3 region: CSVEAGERNGYTF. The CDR3, as DNA: TGCAGCGTTGAGGCAGGGGAGAGGAATGGCTACACCTTC. V usage is TRBV29-1 and J usage is TRBJ1-2, with D possibly matching TRBD1 (6 bases). The CDR3 extends over 13 amino acids. V was cut by 3 bases and J by 6 bases, with 14 bases left in between. CDR1 is SQVTM and CDR2 is ANQGSEA in the germline V gene.

This clone has more than one count but fewer than ten. The junction does not match germline at one end; this may be a read error. This chain connects TRBV4-3 to TRBJ2-1; possible D gene TRBD2, 5 bases. The germline V gene encodes CDR1 LGHNA and CDR2 YSLEER. The CDR3 sequence is 17 residues long. CDR3 in DNA: TGCGTCAGCAGCCCTGGAGGTGCGGAGATCTTGCCCTATGAGCAGTTCTTC. Protein sequence: CVSSPGGAEILPYEQFF.

The chain combines TRBV7-3 with TRBJ2-2, with a possible D match to TRBD2 (5 bases). CDR3 length: 14 residues. CDR1 and CDR2 (germline): SGHTA, FQGTGA. The V and J ends lost 4 bases and 3 bases respectively, with 9 bases between them. CDR3 nucleotide sequence: TGTGCCAGCAGCTCCCGGACTTACACCGGGGAGCTGTTTTTT. Translation: CASSSRTYTGELFF.

The rearrangement joins TRBV2 to TRBJ2-5, with D tentatively TRBD2 (5 bases). The germline V and J ends were trimmed by 0 bases and 5 bases, with 10 bases remaining between them. Germline V gene lookup returns CDR1 SNHLY and CDR2 FYNNEI. The CDR3 spans 14 residues. CDR3 DNA sequence: TGTGCCAGCAGTGAAGCGCCGGGGTATGAGACCCAGTACTTC. Its translation: CASSEAPGYETQYF.

This sequence joins TRBV28 and TRBJ1-5; no clear D. Trimming pared 7 bases from V and 0 bases from J, leaving 4 bases between. The CDR3 totals 12 residues. Looked up from germline, CDR1 is MDHEN and CDR2 is SYDVKM. The CDR3 DNA follows: TGTGCCAGCAATCTTAGCAATCAGCCCCAGCATTTT. It is translated as CASNLSNQPQHF.